Below are 2 T cell receptor beta chains sequenced from a single sample in a study of blood T cell repertoires in COVID-19. Some clones are missing from TCRdb's copy, which holds only in-frame ones; the method was immunoSEQ multiplex PCR. The sample lists roughly 190,000 clones, about 88% occurring once. The source material was peripheral blood. The receptors shown here come from an elderly woman in a cohort sampled during active or convalescent COVID-19.

The chain carries TRBV4-1 and TRBJ1-4, with unresolved D. The germline V gene has CDR1 MGHRA and CDR2 YSYEKL. The CDR3 extends over 16 amino acids. With 3 bases removed from V and 0 bases from J, the gap between germline ends came to 11 bases. The DNA for the CDR3 is TGCGCCAGCAGCCATGGGCCGGCTGCAACTAATGAAAAACTGTTTTTT. Its protein product is CASSHGPAATNEKLFF.

J is TRBJ1-6 and V is TRBV18; the D is unclear. Germline lookup yields CDR1 KGHSH and CDR2 LQKENI. Trimming took off 6 bases at V and 4 bases at J, with 13 bases between the two ends. This CDR3 spans 15 amino acids. DNA of the CDR3: TGTGCCAGCTCCGATACCACCGCGTATAATTCACCCCTCCACTTT. Amino acids: CASSDTTAYNSPLHF.